This T cell receptor beta chain was recorded in a study of OX40 agonist ivuxolimab in advanced cancers. Regarding the complete study: Ivuxolimab was an agonistic, fully human IgG2 monoclonal antibody directed against OX40 (CD134), a costimulatory receptor. Partial responses occurred in three dose-escalation patients: two with cutaneous melanoma and one with hepatocellular carcinoma. In the dose-escalation cohort, over 65% of patients were male, and the mean age was around 60 years, with a range of 23 to 79. The paper describes the monotherapy dose-escalation part (N of about 55 patients) of the phase I trial of ivuxolimab. Of the approximately 50 patients in dose escalation, around 19 had hepatocellular carcinoma, about 15 had melanoma, 9 had renal cell carcinoma and 9 had head and neck cancer. Patients were allowed to have had prior anti-PD-1, anti-PD-L1 or anti-CTLA-4 therapy, and roughly 40% of the dose-escalation patients had been treated with checkpoint inhibitors. Intravenous ivuxolimab was administered to patients every 2 weeks at six dose levels: 0.01, 0.1, 0.3, 1.5, 3 and 10 mg/kg. Peripheral TCRbeta sequencing aimed to test whether ivuxolimab altered TCR sequence diversity and caused clonal T-cell expansion. Study-wide findings and limitations: At doses of 0.1 to 3.0 mg/kg, clonal expansion of both CD4+ and CD8+ T cells in blood was seen between baseline and week 6. After ivuxolimab, more expanded clones were found on average in CD8+ T cells than in CD4+ T cells. Antigen specificity was not determined for the clonally expanded peripheral T cells. In the 0.1-3.0 mg/kg groups, partial responders had among the lowest normalized peripheral clonal expansion, particularly in CD8+ T cells. Low levels of normalized T-cell clonal expansion were also shown by some nonresponding patients.

Genomic DNA was isolated from the sorted cells so that the TCRbeta CDR3 region could be sequenced. TCRbeta CDR3 regions were sequenced using the immunoSEQ Assay. Not all clones reach the TCRdb copy of this immuneACCESS table, which keeps in-frame sequences only. Checked studies attribute under half of the gap to unresolved V genes and leave the rest unexplained. Within this sample are about 40,000 clones, with 88% of them counted one time only. The leading ten clones occupy around an eighth of the sample. Patients with a history of autoimmune disease or receiving systemic immunosuppression were excluded from the trial. Peripheral blood for TCR sequencing was drawn from every dose cohort at baseline, at cycle 4 day 1 and at cycle 7 day 1. Samples were obtained from an open-label, multicenter, first-in-human phase I dose-escalation trial of ivuxolimab. Adults with locally advanced or metastatic melanoma, renal cell carcinoma, hepatocellular carcinoma or head and neck squamous cell carcinoma were enrolled in the trial. Before TCR sequencing, CD4+ and CD8+ T cells were separately sorted from peripheral blood.

From the germline V gene (reference sequence), CDR1 is SEHNR and CDR2 is FQNEAQ. The CDR3 contains 15 residues, cysteine and phenylalanine counted. Only the CDR3 region is kept as DNA, spanning 45 bases read in frame from base 1. Trimming accounts for 5 bases at V and 4 bases at J, while the number of junction bases matched to no gene is 8. This clone was detected once. This clone's antigen is unknown. Within one base of it there is no much larger clone, and no base qualities were kept. The sequence was obtained from an adult with an advanced solid tumor such as melanoma, head and neck, liver or kidney cancer. The specimen was CD4+ or CD8+ T cells sorted from blood, collected in a trial of the OX40 agonist ivuxolimab. The V and J genes are TRBV7-9 and TRBJ1-1; the junction holds 9 bases that match TRBD1. The base sequence is TGTGCCAGCAGCCCACTCGGACAGGGGTTCACTGAAGCTTTCTTT. Its protein reads: CASSPLGQGFTEAFF.